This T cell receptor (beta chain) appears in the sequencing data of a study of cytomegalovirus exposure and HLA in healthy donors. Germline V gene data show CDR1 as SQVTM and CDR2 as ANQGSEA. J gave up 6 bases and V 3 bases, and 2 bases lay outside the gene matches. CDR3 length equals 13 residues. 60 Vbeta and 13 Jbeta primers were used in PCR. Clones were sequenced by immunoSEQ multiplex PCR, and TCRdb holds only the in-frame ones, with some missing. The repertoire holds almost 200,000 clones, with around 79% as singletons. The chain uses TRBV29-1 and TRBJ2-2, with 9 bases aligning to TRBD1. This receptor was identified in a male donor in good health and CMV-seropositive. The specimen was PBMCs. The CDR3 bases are TGCAGCGTTGACCGGACAGGGGCCGGGGAGCTGTTTTTT. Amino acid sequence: CSVDRTGAGELFF.